These T cell receptor beta chains were read from a single sample in a study of PD-1 blockade in classical Hodgkin lymphoma. Generated by immunoSEQ multiplex PCR, the TCRdb table keeps only in-frame clones and is missing some. The table includes over 15,000 clones, roughly 65% detected once. The sample in question was peripheral blood mononuclear cells (PBMCs), obtained before the fourth cycle of nivolumab. These TCRs come from a human donor with classical Hodgkin lymphoma. Each CDR3 is given with its conserved first and last residue. The D gene is left open where the match is weak. Some rows mark clone size as missing; the rest say once, few, many or name a class of expanded clone.

>TRBD2|TRBV29-1|NA|TRBJ2-1
TGCAGCGTTGAGGCGGGAGGGGCCTACAATGAGCAGTTCTTC
CSVEAGGAYNEQFF
>TRBD2|TRBV7-6|NA|TRBJ2-1
TGTGCCAGCAGCCCATACATCAGGGACTACCGCGATGAGCAGTTCTTC
CASSPYIRDYRDEQFF
>TRBD1|TRBV2|NA|TRBJ2-4
TGTGCCAGCAGTGAAGGGACAGGGGGCGTCAGCATTCAGTACTTC
CASSEGTGGVSIQYF
>NA|TRBV7-9|NA|TRBJ2-7
TGTGCCAGCAGCCGGACGACCTACGAGCAGTACTTC
CASSRTTYEQYF
>NA|TRBV11-2|NA|TRBJ2-1
TGTGCCAGCAGCTTAGGTGGCAGGGATGAGCAGTTCTTC
CASSLGGRDEQFF
>TRBD1|TRBV7-8|NA|TRBJ1-5
TGTGCCAGCAGCTTAGGGACAGGGGGCGGTCAGCCCCAGCATTTT
CASSLGTGGGQPQHF
>TRBD1|TRBV25-1|NA|TRBJ2-7
TGTGCCAGCAGTGATTGGCAGGGGGCTTCGGGCGAGCAGTACTTC
CASSDWQGASGEQYF
>TRBD1|TRBV7-6|few|TRBJ2-6
TGTGCCAGCAGCTTATCGGGACAGGGGTATCCTGGGGCCAACGTCCTGACTTTC
CASSLSGQGYPGANVLTF
>NA|TRBV5-5|NA|TRBJ1-4
TGTGCCAGCAGCCGGGACGGACCTAATGAAAAACTGTTTTTT
CASSRDGPNEKLFF
>TRBD2|TRBV15|NA|TRBJ2-1
TGTGCCACCAGCAGAGATCCCGCTAGCGGGTGGCCGGAGAGTTATGAGCAGTTCTTC
CATSRDPASGWPESYEQFF
>TRBD2|TRBV7-9|NA|TRBJ2-3
TGTGCCAGCAGCTTGACTAGCGGGTTCACAGATACGCAGTATTTT
CASSLTSGFTDTQYF
>NA|TRBV28|few|TRBJ1-5
TGTGCCAGCAGTATACCGACCGTAAGAAAGAACCAGCATTTT
CASSIPTVRKNQHF
>NA|TRBV27|NA|TRBJ2-7
TGTGCCAGCAGTTTCGGCAGGGGCGGGAGAACGTCCTACGAGCAGTACTTC
CASSFGRGGRTSYEQYF
>NA|TRBV10-3|few|TRBJ1-2
TGTGCCATCAGTGGGATGGACAGCAACTATGGCTACACCTTC
CAISGMDSNYGYTF
>NA|TRBV7-9|NA|TRBJ1-2
TGTGCCAGCAGCTCCGGGACTTACTATGGCTACACCTTC
CASSSGTYYGYTF
>NA|TRBV4-1|NA|TRBJ2-1
TGCGCCAGCAGCCAAGATAATTTAGCGGCCTCCTACAATGAGCAGTTCTTC
CASSQDNLAASYNEQFF
>NA|TRBV7-2|NA|TRBJ2-1
TGTGCCAGCAGCCCCCAGACAGGGAGGAATGAGCAGTTCTTC
CASSPQTGRNEQFF
>TRBD2|TRBV5-8|NA|TRBJ2-7
TGTGCCAGCAGCGGCACTAGCGGGAGGAACAACGAGCAGTACTTC
CASSGTSGRNNEQYF
>NA|TRBV7-2|few|TRBJ2-7
TGTGCCAGCAGCTTATATCAGGACAACAAGGAGCAGTACTTC
CASSLYQDNKEQYF
>NA|TRBV11-2|NA|TRBJ2-3
TGTGCCAGCAGCTCATGGGAATGGACAGCCACAGATACGCAGTATTTT
CASSSWEWTATDTQYF
>TRBD2|TRBV15|NA|TRBJ2-3
TGTGCCACCAGCAAATCATTAGCGGGAGGACACACAGATACGCAGTATTTT
CATSKSLAGGHTDTQYF